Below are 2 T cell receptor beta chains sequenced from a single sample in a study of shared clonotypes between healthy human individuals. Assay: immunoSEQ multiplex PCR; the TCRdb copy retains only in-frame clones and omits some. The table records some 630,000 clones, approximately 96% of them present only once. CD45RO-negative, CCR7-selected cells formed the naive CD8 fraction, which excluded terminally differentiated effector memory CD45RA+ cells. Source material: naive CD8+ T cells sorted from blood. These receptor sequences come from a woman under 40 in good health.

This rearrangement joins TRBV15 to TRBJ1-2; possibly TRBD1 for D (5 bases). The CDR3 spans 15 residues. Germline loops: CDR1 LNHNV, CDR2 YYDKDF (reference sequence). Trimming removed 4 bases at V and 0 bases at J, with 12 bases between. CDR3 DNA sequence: TGTGCCACCAGCATAGGCAGGGAGACTAACTATGGCTACACCTTC. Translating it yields CATSIGRETNYGYTF.

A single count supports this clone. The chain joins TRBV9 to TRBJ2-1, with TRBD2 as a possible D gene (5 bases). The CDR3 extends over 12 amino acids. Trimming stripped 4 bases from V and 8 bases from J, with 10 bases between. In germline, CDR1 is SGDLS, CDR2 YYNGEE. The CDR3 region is CASSRSVHEQFF. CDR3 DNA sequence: TGTGCCAGCAGCCGTAGCGTCCATGAGCAGTTCTTC.